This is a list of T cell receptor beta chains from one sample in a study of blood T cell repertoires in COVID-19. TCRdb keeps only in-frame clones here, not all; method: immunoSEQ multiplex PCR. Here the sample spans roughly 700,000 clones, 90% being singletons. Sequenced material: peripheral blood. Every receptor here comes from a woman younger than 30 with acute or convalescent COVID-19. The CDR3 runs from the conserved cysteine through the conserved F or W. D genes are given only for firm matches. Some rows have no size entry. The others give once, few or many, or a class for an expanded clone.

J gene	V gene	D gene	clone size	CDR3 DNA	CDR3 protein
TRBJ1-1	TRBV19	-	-	TGTGCCAGTAGTCAGTTAGTCGGGACTGAAGCTTTCTTT	CASSQLVGTEAFF
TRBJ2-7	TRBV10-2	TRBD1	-	TGCGCCAGCTCGGGACAGGTTGGCTACGAGCAGTACTTC	CASSGQVGYEQYF
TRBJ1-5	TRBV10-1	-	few	TGCGCCAGAGGCCATTCAGGGGTCTGCAATCAGCCCCAGCATTTT	CARGHSGVCNQPQHF
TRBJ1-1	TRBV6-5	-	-	TGTGCCAGCAGTTACTCCGAGGGGAACACTGAAGCTTTCTTT	CASSYSEGNTEAFF
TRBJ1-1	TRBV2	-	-	TGTGCCAGCAGTGACCAGGGTGTGACTGAAGCTTTCTTT	CASSDQGVTEAFF
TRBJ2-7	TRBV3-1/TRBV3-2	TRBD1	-	TGTGCCAGCAGCCCCCCTGGGGGACAGGGGACCTACGAGCAGTACTTC	CASSPPGGQGTYEQYF
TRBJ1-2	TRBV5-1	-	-	TGCGCCAGCAGCTTCAGCGTGTCCTATGGCTACACCTTC	CASSFSVSYGYTF
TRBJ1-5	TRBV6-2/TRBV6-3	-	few	TGTGCCAGCAGTTACATCGGGAATCAGCCCCAGCATTTT	CASSYIGNQPQHF
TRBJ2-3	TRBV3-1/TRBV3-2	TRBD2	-	TGTGCCAGCAGCCAGCCCAGACTAGCCCCGCAGTATTTT	CASSQPRLAPQYF
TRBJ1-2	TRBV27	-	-	TGTGCCAGCAGTCCCTCCATCTGGGAGGATCTCTCTAACTATGGCTACACCTTC	CASSPSIWEDLSNYGYTF
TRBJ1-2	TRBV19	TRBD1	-	TGTGCCAGTAGTAGGACAGGGGCTGGCTACACCTTC	CASSRTGAGYTF
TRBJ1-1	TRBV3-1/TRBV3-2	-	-	TGTGCCAGCAGCCAAAGGAGGGCGAACACTGAAGCTTTCTTT	CASSQRRANTEAFF
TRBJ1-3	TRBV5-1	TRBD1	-	TGCGCCAGCAGTGACAGGGGAGTCGAAGCTGGAAACACCATATATTTT	CASSDRGVEAGNTIYF
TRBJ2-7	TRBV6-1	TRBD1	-	TGTGCCAGCAGTGAAGCGGGACAGGGCTACTACGAGCAGTACTTC	CASSEAGQGYYEQYF
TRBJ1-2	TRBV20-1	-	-	TGCAGTGCCACAGGGAACTATGGCTACACCTTC	CSATGNYGYTF
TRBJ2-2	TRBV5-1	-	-	TGCGCCAGCAGCTTGGTACTTACCGGGGAGCTGTTTTTT	CASSLVLTGELFF
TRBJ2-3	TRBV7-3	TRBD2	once	TGTGCCAGCAGCTTAACTCCTGGACTAGTAGCGGATACGCAGTATTTT	CASSLTPGLVADTQYF
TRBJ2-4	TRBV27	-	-	TGTGCCAGCAGTCCTCCAGGGGATTATGACATTCAGTACTTC	CASSPPGDYDIQYF
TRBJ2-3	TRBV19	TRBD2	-	TGTGCCAGGCCTCCGGGACTAGCGGAACCAGATACGCAGTATTTT	CARPPGLAEPDTQYF
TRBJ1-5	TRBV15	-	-	TGTGCCACCAGCAGACCGACAGCTTATAGCAATCAGCCCCAGCATTTT	CATSRPTAYSNQPQHF
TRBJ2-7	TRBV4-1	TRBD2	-	TGCGCCAGCAGCCAAGGTCCCGGGACGCGGGGGGACGAGCAGTACTTC	CASSQGPGTRGDEQYF
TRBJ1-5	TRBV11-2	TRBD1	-	TGTGCCAGCAGCGACAGGGTCGGAGGGGATCAGCCCCAGCATTTT	CASSDRVGGDQPQHF